These T cell receptor beta chains were read from a single sample in a study of blood T cell repertoires in COVID-19. The assay was immunoSEQ multiplex PCR, and TCRdb's table has in-frame clones only and misses some. This sample carries about 20,000 clones, approximately 91% of them seen once, and the ten largest clones take about 15%. The sample comprised peripheral blood. Every receptor here comes from a human donor in a cohort sampled during active COVID-19. The CDR3 runs from the conserved cysteine through the conserved F or W. The D gene is left open where the match is weak. Clone sizes are given selectively: once, few, many, or a class where the clone is expanded.

clone_size j_call v_call cdr3_length d_call cdr3_nt cdr3_aa
. TRBJ2-1 TRBV3-1/TRBV3-2 18 TRBD2 TGTGCCAGCAGCCAGGGGACTAGCGGGGCCTGGGCCTACAATGAGCAGTTCTTC CASSQGTSGAWAYNEQFF
. TRBJ1-1 TRBV6-5 15 TRBD1 TGTGCCAGCAGTTTGGACAGGGGCGAACTCTCTGAAGCTTTCTTT CASSLDRGELSEAFF
. TRBJ1-2 TRBV6-1 15 . TGTGCCAGCAGTGAAGCGCTTCAGGGGTCCTATGGCTACACCTTC CASSEALQGSYGYTF
few TRBJ2-7 TRBV19 13 TRBD2 TGTGCCAGTAGTACTAGCGGGGGCTACGAGCAGTACTTC CASSTSGGYEQYF
. TRBJ1-1 TRBV6-5 12 . TGTGCCAGCAGGGTACCGGGGACTGAAGCTTTCTTT CASRVPGTEAFF
. TRBJ2-1 TRBV9 13 . TGTGCCAGCAGCTTGGGGCTGAACAATGAGCAGTTCTTC CASSLGLNNEQFF
. TRBJ2-3 TRBV6-5 13 . TGTGCCAGCAGTTACTCGTATCCAGATACGCAGTATTTT CASSYSYPDTQYF
few TRBJ1-4 TRBV19 16 TRBD1 TGTGCCAGTAGTGCACCAACAGGGGGTAATAATGAAAAACTGTTTTTT CASSAPTGGNNEKLFF
. TRBJ2-2 TRBV24-1 14 . TGTGCCACCAGTGCGGGTCCGACGACCGGGGAGCTGTTTTTT CATSAGPTTGELFF
. TRBJ1-2 TRBV5-1 15 TRBD1 TGCGCCAGCAGCGTCGGACAGGGACCGGCCCAGGGCTACACCTTC CASSVGQGPAQGYTF
. TRBJ2-7 TRBV7-2 18 . TGTGCCAGCAGCTTACGGTCAACCGGGACTGGCCTCTCCTACGAGCAGTACTTC CASSLRSTGTGLSYEQYF
. TRBJ2-5 TRBV6-5 15 TRBD1 TGTGCCAGCACATCGGGACAGGGGGCGGGGGAGACCCAGTACTTC CASTSGQGAGETQYF
. TRBJ1-1 TRBV7-6 16 . TGTGCCAGCAGCTTGAAACCCCCAGGGTTCAACACTGAAGCTTTCTTT CASSLKPPGFNTEAFF
. TRBJ2-3 TRBV5-8 14 TRBD1 TGTGCCAGCAGCCTCCAGGGGGCCACAGATACGCAGTATTTT CASSLQGATDTQYF
. TRBJ1-5 TRBV7-2 14 TRBD1 TGTGCCAGCAGCTTGGACAGGCTCAATCAGCCCCAGCATTTT CASSLDRLNQPQHF
. TRBJ2-1 TRBV11-3 13 . TGTGCCAGCAGCCCCCGCAGCAGCGATGAGCAGTTCTTC CASSPRSSDEQFF
. TRBJ1-6 TRBV7-2 13 . TGTGCCAGCAGCTCCCTTGTAAATTCACCCCTCCACTTT CASSSLVNSPLHF
. TRBJ2-2 TRBV18 19 . TGTGCCAGCTCACGTATGGGTAGCGGAGCCAAGGCTAACACCGGGGAGCTGTTTTTT CASSRMGSGAKANTGELFF
. TRBJ1-3 TRBV5-1 16 . TGCGCCAGCAGCTTGTGGGGAGGTAACTCTGGAAACACCATATATTTT CASSLWGGNSGNTIYF
. TRBJ2-2 TRBV24-1 14 TRBD2 TGTGCCTCCCGGGAGGGAGCGAACACCGGGGAGCTGTTTTTT CASREGANTGELFF
. TRBJ2-6 TRBV24-1 13 . TGTGCCACCGCAGGGGCTGGGGCCAACGTCCTGACTTTC CATAGAGANVLTF
. TRBJ2-1 TRBV6-5 14 . TGTGCCAGCAGTAGGCTAGTTTCCTACAATGAGCAGTTCTTC CASSRLVSYNEQFF
. TRBJ1-6 TRBV9 13 . TGTGCCAGCAGCGGACCGGACAGAGCCCCCCTCCACTTT CASSGPDRAPLHF
. TRBJ2-1 TRBV12-5 15 TRBD1 TGTGCTAGTGGTTTGGGGGACAGGGGAAACAATGAGCAGTTCTTC CASGLGDRGNNEQFF
. TRBJ1-1 TRBV5-1 15 . TGCGCCAGCAGCTTGGCCTTAGGGGCGAACACTGAAGCTTTCTTT CASSLALGANTEAFF
once TRBJ2-7 TRBV27 13 . TGTGCCAGCAGTACCCCCCCCGGGTACGAGCAGTACTTC CASSTPPGYEQYF
. TRBJ2-2 TRBV3-1/TRBV3-2 12 . TGTGCCAGCAGCCAACCGACCGGGGAGCTGTTTTTT CASSQPTGELFF
few TRBJ2-2 TRBV3-1/TRBV3-2 14 TRBD1 TGTGCCAGCAGCCGTGGGACAGCGGCCGGGGAGCTGTTTTTT CASSRGTAAGELFF
. TRBJ1-1 TRBV20-1 13 TRBD1 TGCAGTGCTAGTTGGCAGGGGGCCGGTGAAGCTTTCTTT CSASWQGAGEAFF
once TRBJ2-2 TRBV6-6 15 TRBD2 TGTGCCAGCAGTACCGTCCGGCGGGGGACCGGGGAGCTGTTTTTT CASSTVRRGTGELFF
. TRBJ2-2 TRBV27 16 . TGTGCCAGCAGTCCGATGGAGACAGTTAACACCGGGGAGCTGTTTTTT CASSPMETVNTGELFF
. TRBJ2-6 TRBV6-4 16 TRBD2 TGTGCCAGCAGTGCCCGCGGGGGCTCTGGGGCCAACGTCCTGACTTTC CASSARGGSGANVLTF
once TRBJ1-1 TRBV19 13 TRBD1 TGTGCCAGTAGCCACAGGGGGCAGGCTGAAGCTTTCTTT CASSHRGQAEAFF
. TRBJ2-3 TRBV6-2/TRBV6-3 11 . TGTGCCAGCAGTCGGACAGATACGCAGTATTTT CASSRTDTQYF
. TRBJ2-7 TRBV19 16 TRBD2 TGTGCCAGTAGCAGGGGGGGACTAGCGGAAGCCTACGAGCAGTACTTC CASSRGGLAEAYEQYF
. TRBJ2-3 TRBV10-2 15 . TGCGCCAGCAGTGAAGTGAGCGCCATCACAGATACGCAGTATTTT CASSEVSAITDTQYF
. TRBJ2-1 TRBV5-4 14 . TGTGCCACCCATAGCGTAGCTGGGAACAATGAGCAGTTCTTC CATHSVAGNNEQFF
. TRBJ2-7 TRBV5-4 11 . TGTGCCAGCAGCGGCAACTACGAGCAGTACTTC CASSGNYEQYF
once TRBJ1-4 TRBV30 16 TRBD1 TGTGCCTGGAGTACTCCCCGGGACAGCCTAAACCAGAAACTGTTTTTT CAWSTPRDSLNQKLFF
. TRBJ2-7 TRBV19 14 TRBD2 TGTGCCAGTAGTATATCTCAACGGGGGGGCGAGCAGTACTTC CASSISQRGGEQYF
. TRBJ1-1 TRBV5-4 16 . TGTGCCAGCAGCTCCTCCGGTGGGGCAGGGGTTACTGAAGCTTTCTTT CASSSSGGAGVTEAFF
once TRBJ1-4 TRBV11-2 16 . TGTGCCAGCAGCTTAGTGAGAGGCCTGACTAATGAAAAACTGTTTTTT CASSLVRGLTNEKLFF
. TRBJ2-1 TRBV28 13 . TGTGCCAGCAGTCCGCCTCAGGCGAATGAGCAGTTCTTC CASSPPQANEQFF
. TRBJ2-5 TRBV7-2 15 TRBD2 TGTGCCAGCAGCTTCTCATTGGGGAGGGAAGAGACCCAGTACTTC CASSFSLGREETQYF